There are a few counts of the clone carrying this TCR beta chain. TCRdb reprocessed the RT-PCR reads with MiXCR, giving one entry per CDR3 protein. The sample contains 650,000 to 800,000 distinct CDR3 sequences, about 14% of which appear only once. V was cut by 1 base and J by 7 bases, with 13 bases left in between. Germline assignment: CDR1 DFQATT and CDR2 SNEGSKA (reference sequence). CDR3 length: 14 amino acids. V and J are TRBV20-1 and TRBJ1-4, with D possibly TRBD1 on 6 matching bases. The sequencing sample was made of memory CD4+ T cells from blood. This clonotype originated in a female donor in good health, serving as a healthy control. The CDR3 DNA sequence: TGCAGTGCTAGAGGTGACAGGAAAGCTGAAAAACTGTTTTTT. It translates to CSARGDRKAEKLFF.